Listed here are 5 T cell receptor beta chains from one sample, sequenced in a study of CD8 T cells in Susac syndrome. cDNA came from about 0.5 to 1 ug RNA primed by random hexamers. TCRdb analysed the immunoSEQ multiplex PCR reads with MiXCR anew, one entry per CDR3 protein. The data hold some 80,000 distinct CDR3 sequences, with roughly 94% observed a single time. Source material: CD8+ T cells from PBMCs. All receptors come from a human donor in good health.

The rearrangement uses TRBV13 and TRBJ2-7; D ambiguous. The CDR3 sequence is 14 residues long. Germline V gene sequence: CDR1 PRHDT, CDR2 FYEKMQ (reference sequence). The ends were cut back, 5 bases at V and 1 base at J, with 12 bases in the middle. The CDR3 loop is CASSPLQASYEQYF. The CDR3 nucleotides read TGTGCCAGCAGCCCTTTGCAGGCATCCTACGAGCAGTACTTC.

The chain joins TRBV9 to TRBJ2-2, with D maybe TRBD1 (5 bases). V gave up 0 bases and J gave up 6 bases, with 6 bases separating them. The germline CDR1 and CDR2 sequences are SGDLS and YYNGEE. The CDR3 has 13 amino acids. CDR3 coding DNA: TGTGCCAGCAGCGTAGGGGGCGCCGGGGAGCTGTTTTTT. It encodes CASSVGGAGELFF.

The chain is built from TRBV2 and TRBJ2-5; the D is unclear. CDR1 SNHLY and CDR2 FYNNEI come from the germline V gene. The CDR3 spans 11 residues. The ends were cut back, 11 bases at V and 1 base at J, with 8 bases in the middle. CDR3 loop: CACHLQETQYF. The CDR3 region has the DNA TGTGCCTGCCATCTCCAAGAGACCCAGTACTTC.

This chain connects TRBV4-3 to TRBJ2-7; 11 bases align to TRBD1. The germline V gene has CDR1 LGHNA and CDR2 YSLEER. The CDR3 spans 18 residues. J was trimmed by 1 base and V by 3 bases; bases with no gene match: 11. The CDR3 reads CASSQGQGVSLKSYEQYF. CDR3 nucleotide sequence: TGCGCCAGCAGCCAGGGACAGGGGGTTAGTTTGAAATCCTACGAGCAGTACTTC.

V usage is TRBV29-1 and J usage is TRBJ1-5; D possibly corresponds to TRBD1 (6 bases). Deletions cut 0 bases from V and 11 bases from J, with 20 bases between. Germline V gives CDR1 SQVTM, CDR2 ANQGSEA. This CDR3 has 15 residues. The CDR3 here is CSVEDGIGEGEAQHF. CDR3 nucleotide sequence: TGCAGCGTTGAAGACGGCATTGGAGAGGGGGAGGCCCAGCATTTT. Full variable domain (outside the CDR3, taken from reference TRBV29-1 and TRBJ1-5): SAVISQKPSRDICQRGTSLTIQCQVDSQVTMMFWYRQQPGQSLTLIATANQGSEATYESGFVIDKFPISRPNLTFSTLTVSNMSPEDSSIYLCSVEDGIGEGEAQHFGDGTRLSIL.